This TCR beta chain was found in a study of control samples from healthy donors and cancer patients. Libraries were prepared by immunoSEQ multiplex PCR; TCRdb keeps only in-frame clonotypes and omits some of them. The sample includes about 75,000 clones, roughly 94% seen only once; the top ten take 6.2%. Losses at the gene ends were 1 base for V and 9 bases for J; bases not matched to a gene: 3. This CDR3 has 13 residues. Per germline, CDR1 LGHNA and CDR2 YNFKEQ. The receptor comes from a woman in her 40s in good health. This rearrangement joins TRBV4-2 to TRBJ1-2; 9 nucleotides line up with TRBD1. Material: blood. The CDR3 spells CASSQGTGVSYTF. The CDR3 nucleotides read TGTGCCAGCAGCCAAGGGACAGGGGTTAGCTACACCTTC.